These 6 T cell receptor beta chains originate from one sample sequenced in a study of blood T cells in healthy people across ages. Sample-barcoded 5' priming and a J-beta primer mix drove a second PCR of roughly 6 to 12 cycles. TCRdb reprocessed the 5' RACE reads via MiXCR and lists one record per CDR3 protein. This sample has 1.4 million or so distinct CDR3 sequences, with around 40% found just once. The sequencing sample was made of blood. These receptors were taken from a woman aged 18 to 35 in good health.

This clonotype was counted a few times. The rearrangement uses TRBV27 and TRBJ1-2; 8 nucleotides line up with TRBD1. J lost 4 bases, V lost 4 bases, and 8 bases had no gene match. Germline CDR1 MNHEY, CDR2 SMNVEV (reference sequence). The CDR3 length is 15 residues. CDR3 nucleotides: TGTGCCAGCAGTTCTACAGGGGGTCTCTTCTATGGCTACACCTTC. This sequence encodes CASSSTGGLFYGYTF.

A few counts support this clonotype. The chain joins TRBV12-3 or TRBV12-4 to TRBJ2-1; the D is unclear. Trimming cost V 7 bases and J 0 bases, with 13 bases left between them. This CDR3 region has 15 residues. The CDR3 reads CASKPPESSYNEQFF. CDR3 DNA sequence: TGTGCCAGCAAACCCCCCGAGAGCTCCTACAATGAGCAGTTCTTC.

This clonotype came up a few times. The V call is TRBV7-8, the J call TRBJ1-2; D gene uncertain. CDR1 and CDR2 from the germline V gene are SGHVS and FQNEAQ. Trimming left V 3 bases short and J 0 bases short, with 23 bases between. The CDR3 is 19 residues long. CDR3 protein: CASSLPLTRPGVSNYGYTF. The CDR3 coding sequence is TGTGCCAGCAGCTTGCCCTTGACACGTCCTGGGGTCTCTAACTATGGCTACACCTTC.

This clonotype turned up a few times. The CDR3 here is CASSLRGQLSNQPQHF. The CDR3 DNA sequence: TGTGCCAGCAGTTTAAGGGGACAGCTTAGCAATCAGCCCCAGCATTTT. This chain joins TRBV28 and TRBJ1-5; 7 nucleotides line up with TRBD1. This CDR3 spans 16 amino acids. Per germline, CDR1 MDHEN and CDR2 SYDVKM. V was pared by 2 bases and J by 0 bases, with 4 bases of the junction left unmatched.

This clonotype appeared a few times. The J gene is TRBJ2-1, the V gene TRBV5-5; 7 bases match TRBD1. The germline gives CDR1 SGHKS, CDR2 YYEKEE (reference sequence). The length of the CDR3 is 14 residues. Trimming took 4 bases from V and 4 from J; bases not matched to a gene: 5. CDR3 region: CASSTPGGYNEQFF. The CDR3 DNA reads TGTGCCAGCAGCACCCCAGGGGGATACAATGAGCAGTTCTTC. The full variable domain, with the rest looked up from reference TRBV5-5 and TRBJ2-1, is DAGVTQSPTHLIKTRGQQVTLRCSPISGHKSVSWYQQVLGQGPQFIFQYYEKEERGRGNFPDRFSARQFPNYSSELNVNALLLGDSALYLCASSTPGGYNEQFFGPGTRLTVL.

A remark on this clonotype: It is unclear where the CDR3 begins or ends on the DNA, so no DNA is shown, and the CDR3 is as TCRdb lists it. The chain employs TRBV27 and TRBJ2-1; TRBD2, the table's D call, lacks a check against the DNA. Germline lookup yields CDR1 MNHEY and CDR2 SMNVEV (reference sequence). The CDR3 spans 13 amino acids, including both terminal residues. CDR3 sequence: CASSLGTGGLKFF.